The 9 T cell receptor beta chains in this list originate from one sample, sequenced in a study of blood T cell repertoires in COVID-19 (dated by TCRdb to 2020 to 2022). Library method: the immunoSEQ multiplex PCR assay. Entries here come from immuneACCESS through TCRdb and include only in-frame sequences with V and J called. Some clones fail to appear in such tables; in the studies checked, an unresolved V gene covers under half of the shortfall, and the cause of the remainder is unknown. The table for this sample lists 220,000 or so clones; approximately 78% of them were counted only once. The biggest ten clones account for approximately 7.6% of the sample. Sequences were obtained from peripheral blood. The receptors derive from a woman aged 80 or over with COVID-19, enrolled during active disease.

The chain has TRBV11-2 and TRBJ1-1; D not certain. The ends were cut back, 3 bases at V and 1 base at J, with 9 bases in the middle. This CDR3 region has 14 residues. The germline V gene has CDR1 SGHAT and CDR2 FQNNGV. The CDR3 reads CASSFGQRNTEAFF. DNA for the CDR3: TGTGCCAGCAGCTTTGGGCAGAGGAACACTGAAGCTTTCTTT.

This clone was observed a handful of times. The chain links TRBV7-3 to TRBJ2-3; TRBD2 matches 7 bases. This CDR3 has 13 residues. In germline, CDR1 is SGHTA, CDR2 FQGTGA. V shed 1 base and J 9 bases; nucleotides not matched to a gene: 4. DNA for the CDR3: TGTGCCAGCAGCTTAAATATGGGGGGGACGCAGTATTTT. It codes for CASSLNMGGTQYF.

The rearrangement links TRBV9 to TRBJ1-2; tentative D call: TRBD1 (5 bases). Per the germline V gene, CDR1 is SGDLS and CDR2 is YYNGEE. V was pared by 3 bases and J by 3 bases, with 12 bases between. This CDR3 is 14 amino acids long. For the CDR3, the DNA is TGTGCCAGCAGCGCGACGTCCAGGGACTATGGCTACACCTTC. It yields the protein CASSATSRDYGYTF.

V usage is TRBV6-6 and J usage is TRBJ2-4, with D tentatively TRBD2 (6 bases). CDR1 MNHNY and CDR2 SVGAGI come from the germline V gene (reference sequence). The CDR3 has 14 residues. V lost 7 bases and J lost 2, with 12 bases in between. DNA for the CDR3: TGTGCCAGCACCCAAAGGGACTCCAAAAACATTCAGTACTTC. It yields the protein CASTQRDSKNIQYF.

The rearrangement links TRBV18 to TRBJ2-1, with D hard to call. The V end was cut by 0 bases, the J end by 6 bases, with 9 bases between. The CDR3 is 14 residues long. CDR1 is KGHSH and CDR2 is LQKENI in the germline V gene. The CDR3 DNA reads as TGTGCCAGCTCACCACCTCTAACTGGCAATGAGCAGTTCTTC. Encoded protein: CASSPPLTGNEQFF.

The chain has TRBV30 and TRBJ2-2, with 8 bases identical to TRBD2. With 5 bases clipped from V and 3 bases from J, the junction kept 5 bases outside the gene matches. The CDR3 has 14 residues. Looked up from germline, CDR1 is GTSNPN and CDR2 is SVGIG (reference sequence). CDR3 sequence reads: CAWGRGGHTGELFF. The DNA of the CDR3 is TGTGCCTGGGGCCGGGGGGGCCACACCGGGGAGCTGTTTTTT.

The chain links TRBV21-1 to TRBJ2-4; TRBD2, the table's D call, lacks a check against the DNA. TRBV21-1 is tagged as a pseudogene. This CDR3 is 13 amino acids long. CDR3 DNA sequence: TGTGCCAGCACCTCTCTGGCCAAAAACATTCAGTACTTC. Translation gives CASTSLAKNIQYF.

This clone occurred many times. V gene TRBV27 combines with J gene TRBJ1-1; D uncertain. V lost 7 bases to trimming and J lost 0 bases, with 12 bases between them. CDR1 MNHEY and CDR2 SMNVEV come from the germline V gene (reference sequence). This CDR3 is 14 amino acids long. CDR3 protein: CASTSTRLNTEAFF. The CDR3 nucleotides are TGTGCCAGCACTTCCACGCGTCTGAACACTGAAGCTTTCTTT.

Here the CDR3 reads CASRVPGLAALAKNIQYF. For the CDR3, the DNA is TGTGCCAGCAGGGTCCCGGGACTAGCGGCCCTAGCCAAAAACATTCAGTACTTC. V is TRBV2 and J is TRBJ2-4, with 11 positions matching TRBD2. CDR1 is SNHLY and CDR2 is FYNNEI in the germline V gene. The V and J ends lost 6 bases and 0 bases, in that order; junction bases with no gene match: 10. This CDR3 spans 18 amino acids.